These 2 T cell receptor beta chains were sequenced from one sample in a study of shared clonotypes between healthy human individuals. TCRdb keeps only in-frame clones here, not all; method: immunoSEQ multiplex PCR. The table shows approximately 470,000 clones, with around 80% occurring only once. Specimen: PBMCs. All receptors come from a woman between 35 and 50 years old in good health. Some clones in this sample may be carry-over from other donors' samples.

This chain joins TRBV10-3 and TRBJ2-1; weak D call: TRBD2 (6 bases). CDR1 and CDR2 (germline): ENHRY, SYGVKD. V was trimmed by 2 bases and J by 1 base, leaving 21 bases between them. The length of the CDR3 is 19 residues. CDR3 in amino acids: CAISERRGNRADSYNEQFF. For the CDR3, the DNA is TGTGCCATCAGTGAGAGGAGGGGAAACAGAGCGGATTCCTACAATGAGCAGTTCTTC.

This clone was seen once. A read error is possible here, since a much larger clone lies one base away. The sample carries other DNA sequences with the same CDR3. The chain employs TRBV14 and TRBJ2-5; tentatively, D is TRBD1 (5 bases). Germline CDR1 and CDR2: SGHDN and FVKESK. Trimming removed 0 bases from V and 7 bases from J, with 9 bases in between. This CDR3 comprises 13 residues. CDR3 sequence: CASSQEQGVTQYF. As DNA, the CDR3 is TGTGCCAGCAGCCAAGAGCAGGGTGTGACCCAGTACTTC.